Presented here are 29 T cell receptor beta chains from one specimen sequenced in a study of cytomegalovirus exposure and HLA in healthy donors. The PCR made use of 60 Vbeta and 13 Jbeta primers. Method: immunoSEQ multiplex PCR; TCRdb's copy keeps in-frame clones and lacks some. The sample lists around 120,000 clones, about 85% seen once, with about 0.22% in the top ten. The sequenced sample was PBMCs. Receptors originate from a man in his fifties or sixties in good health and CMV-seronegative.

This rearrangement joins TRBV28 to TRBJ1-1; possibly TRBD1 for D (6 bases). The CDR3 is 11 amino acids. V lost 11 bases to trimming and J lost 11 bases, with 18 bases between them. The germline gives CDR1 MDHEN, CDR2 SYDVKM. The CDR3 is CAHSGGLGAFF. The CDR3 bases are TGTGCCCATTCGGGGGGGCTTGGGGCTTTCTTT.

Comments on this clone: Germline and junction disagree at one end, which may indicate a read error. The chain recombines TRBV9 with TRBJ2-7; 7 nucleotides align to TRBD1. CDR1 and CDR2 from the germline V gene are SGDLS and YYNGEE. The CDR3 has 15 amino acids. The CDR3 here is CASSPQQDRSYGQYF. The CDR3 DNA is TGTGCCAGCAGCCCCCAACAGGACAGGTCGTACGGGCAGTACTTC.

The CDR3 sequence is CASSLGLGTGGRRDEKLFF. The CDR3, as DNA: TGCGCCAGCAGCCTTGGTTTAGGGACAGGGGGCCGTCGGGATGAAAAACTGTTTTTT. The rearrangement joins TRBV5-1 to TRBJ1-4; 12 bases agree with TRBD1. This CDR3 region has 19 residues. Germline CDR1 is SGHRS and CDR2 is YFSETQ. J gave up 6 bases and V 4 bases, and 16 bases lay outside the gene matches.

The count of this clone is one. The chain uses TRBV4-1 and TRBJ2-2; D not certain. The CDR3 contains 16 residues. V was clipped by 1 base and J by 7 bases, with 16 bases between them. CDR1 is MGHRA, CDR2 YSYEKL, per germline. CDR3 sequence reads: CASSQAGKLRHGELFF. The CDR3 DNA follows: TGCGCCAGCAGCCAAGCCGGAAAACTAAGGCACGGGGAGCTGTTTTTT.

The chain recombines TRBV18 with TRBJ1-1; 7 bases line up with TRBD1. Germline V gene sequence: CDR1 KGHSH, CDR2 LQKENI. Trimming cost V 7 bases and J 0 bases; bases outside gene matches: 5. This CDR3 has 14 residues. CDR3 in DNA: TGTGCCAGCTGGACAGGCCCCATGAACACTGAAGCTTTCTTT. This gives the protein CASWTGPMNTEAFF.

The chain's CDR3 is CASSLWGQGKTQYF. The CDR3 DNA reads as TGTGCCAGCAGCTTGTGGGGACAGGGAAAGACCCAGTACTTC. V is TRBV5-5 and J is TRBJ2-5; 9 bases are shared with TRBD1. Trimming took 1 base from V and 6 from J; bases not matched to a gene: 4. Germline values: CDR1 SGHKS, CDR2 YYEKEE (reference sequence). This CDR3 has 14 amino acids.

The gene calls are TRBV5-4 and TRBJ1-3; no firm D call. Germline values: CDR1 SGHNT, CDR2 YYREEE (reference sequence). V gave up 3 bases and J gave up 1 base, with 17 bases separating them. The length of the CDR3 is 17 residues. In DNA, the CDR3 is TGTGCCAGCAGCTCCAACTCAGGCATTGTATCTGGAAACACCATATATTTT. It encodes CASSSNSGIVSGNTIYF.

V usage is TRBV7-2 and J usage is TRBJ1-5; D not certain. The CDR3 runs to 16 residues. Per germline, CDR1 SGHTA and CDR2 FQGNSA. The V end was cut by 2 bases, the J end by 1 base, with 12 bases between. As DNA, the CDR3 is TGTGCCAGCAGCTTAATGAATTTAGTCAGCAATCAGCCCCAGCATTTT. Residues: CASSLMNLVSNQPQHF.

The rearrangement joins TRBV18 to TRBJ2-5, with TRBD2 as a possible D gene (5 bases). The CDR3 loop spans 13 amino acids. The V end was cut by 2 bases, the J end by 2 bases, with 6 bases between. From germline, CDR1 is KGHSH and CDR2 LQKENI. The CDR3 DNA reads as TGTGCCAGCTCACCATTAGCGCAAGAGACCCAGTACTTC. It encodes CASSPLAQETQYF.

This chain links TRBV30 with TRBJ2-7, with TRBD1 identical over 9 bases. This CDR3 spans 13 amino acids. From germline, CDR1 is GTSNPN and CDR2 SVGIG (reference sequence). Trimming took 2 bases from V and 4 from J; bases not matched to a gene: 3. The CDR3 protein is CAWSPGQGYEQYF. CDR3 nucleotides: TGTGCCTGGAGTCCGGGACAGGGATACGAGCAGTACTTC.

V gene TRBV7-2 combines with J gene TRBJ1-6; 11 bases fit TRBD1. This CDR3 has 14 amino acids. J gave up 18 bases and V 6 bases, and 13 bases lay outside the gene matches. Germline loops: CDR1 SGHTA, CDR2 FQGNSA. In DNA, the CDR3 is TGTGCCAGCAGTCCTACCCGGACAGGGGGCAGGGCCCACTTT. This codes for CASSPTRTGGRAHF.

On this clone: The junction departs from the called germline gene at one end, perhaps through a read error. The chain joins TRBV29-1 to TRBJ2-4, with a tentative D call TRBD1 (6 bases). The CDR3 is 12 amino acids. The germline gives CDR1 SQVTM, CDR2 ANQGSEA. This CDR3 is CSGWTEVNVQYF. The CDR3 DNA reads as TGCAGCGGTTGGACAGAAGTAAACGTTCAGTACTTC. Combining the CDR3 with reference TRBV29-1 and TRBJ2-4 gives the whole variable domain SAVISQKPSRDICQRGTSLTIQCQVDSQVTMMFWYRQQPGQSLTLIATANQGSEATYESGFVIDKFPISRPNLTFSTLTVSNMSPEDSSIYLCSGWTEVNVQYFGAGTRLSVL.

This clone was counted only a few times. The rearrangement links TRBV27 to TRBJ1-5, with no clear D. This CDR3 contains 13 residues. Germline CDR1 MNHEY, CDR2 SMNVEV (reference sequence). Trimming cost V 6 bases and J 11 bases, with 17 bases left between them. CDR3 bases: TGTGCCAGCAGAATCAGTTTGGAGGGAACCCAGCATTTT. Translation: CASRISLEGTQHF.

The gene calls are TRBV4-1 and TRBJ1-4; tentatively, D is TRBD1 (5 bases). CDR3 size: 17 residues. Trimming left V 3 bases short and J 3 bases short, with 17 bases between. CDR1 MGHRA and CDR2 YSYEKL come from the germline V gene. The CDR3: CASSQPRGGSANEKLFF. The CDR3 DNA is TGCGCCAGCAGCCAGCCCCGGGGGGGTAGTGCTAATGAAAAACTGTTTTTT.

This clone was counted once. The chain employs TRBV5-6 and TRBJ2-1; 7 bases align to TRBD1. This CDR3 is 14 amino acids long. Germline CDR1 and CDR2: SGHDT and YYEEEE. Trimming cost V 2 bases and J 9 bases; bases outside gene matches: 8. CDR3 nucleotides: TGTGCCAGCAGCTTACCCGGGACAGCCGTTGAGCAGTTCTTC. Translated, it gives CASSLPGTAVEQFF. Full variable domain (rest looked up from reference TRBV5-6 and TRBJ2-1): DAGVTQSPTHLIKTRGQQVTLRCSPKSGHDTVSWYQQALGQGPQFIFQYYEEEERQRGNFPDRFSGHQFPNYSSELNVNALLLGDSALYLCASSLPGTAVEQFFGPGTRLTVL.

J is TRBJ2-3 and V is TRBV6-6; D perhaps matches TRBD1 (7 bases). The V gene lost 4 bases and the J gene lost 4 bases, with 15 bases spanning the gap. This CDR3 comprises 15 residues. The germline V gene has CDR1 MNHNY and CDR2 SVGAGI (reference sequence). CDR3 sequence (DNA): TGTGCCAGCAGTTCTAAACCAGGGGGGTCAGATACGCAGTATTTT. Its translation is CASSSKPGGSDTQYF.

The genes are TRBV19 and TRBJ2-4, with TRBD1 matching over 8 bases. The germline V gene encodes CDR1 LNHDA and CDR2 SQIVND (reference sequence). The CDR3 consists of 15 residues. Germline trimming cut 7 bases from V and 2 bases from J; bases unmatched to any gene: 7. CDR3 protein: CASNPDRASKNIQYF. The CDR3 coding sequence is TGTGCCAGTAACCCGGACAGGGCTTCCAAAAACATTCAGTACTTC.

The genes are TRBV7-9 and TRBJ1-2, with D hard to call. Trimming removed 1 base at V and 6 bases at J, with 9 bases between. Germline V gene lookup returns CDR1 SEHNR and CDR2 FQNEAQ (reference sequence). CDR3 length equals 13 residues. CDR3 protein: CASSLDSNNGYTF. The CDR3 DNA reads TGTGCCAGCAGCTTAGACAGCAACAATGGCTACACCTTC.

The chain uses TRBV4-2 and TRBJ2-7; TRBD2 is a possible D gene (5 bases). CDR1 is LGHNA and CDR2 is YNFKEQ in the germline V gene. The CDR3 is 13 amino acids. V lost 5 bases and J 2 bases, leaving 10 bases between the germline ends. CDR3 residues: CASSETTTYEQYF. CDR3 coding DNA: TGTGCCAGCAGCGAGACTACTACCTACGAGCAGTACTTC.

J is TRBJ1-2 and V is TRBV4-3, with no clear D. The CDR3 spans 13 residues. V was trimmed by 1 base and J by 6 bases, leaving 9 bases between them. Germline CDR1 reads LGHNA; CDR2 reads YSLEER. The CDR3 DNA reads TGCGCCAGCAGCCAAGTTTCGGGAAATGGCTACACCTTC. This codes for CASSQVSGNGYTF.

This clone was counted a single time. The rearrangement links TRBV18 to TRBJ2-7; no clear D gene. The CDR3 runs 13 residues. Trimming stripped 2 bases from V and 2 bases from J, with 7 bases between. Germline V gene sequence: CDR1 KGHSH, CDR2 LQKENI. In DNA form, the CDR3 reads TGTGCCAGCTCACCAACAGTAGCCTACGAGCAGTACTTC. Translating it yields CASSPTVAYEQYF.

The chain joins TRBV2 to TRBJ2-7; D is possibly TRBD2 (5 bases). Trimming left V 2 bases short and J 3 bases short, with 29 bases between. CDR1 and CDR2 (germline): SNHLY, FYNNEI. The CDR3 has 20 amino acids. The CDR3: CASSETLPAPRARGVYEQYF. CDR3 DNA sequence: TGTGCCAGCAGTGAAACCCTCCCCGCCCCCCGGGCCCGGGGAGTCTACGAGCAGTACTTC.

The rearrangement uses TRBV6-5 and TRBJ2-7; tentatively, D is TRBD2 (6 bases). Germline CDR1 and CDR2: MNHEY and SVGAGI. Trimming took 3 bases from V and 2 from J, leaving 11 bases between them. The CDR3 contains 14 residues. CDR3 sequence reads: CASSYGAGTYEQYF. DNA of the CDR3: TGTGCCAGCAGTTATGGAGCGGGTACCTACGAGCAGTACTTC.

CDR3: CATSSRIREGLDEQFF. CDR3 DNA sequence: TGTGCCACCAGCTCCCGGATCCGGGAGGGCCTCGATGAGCAGTTCTTC. V is TRBV15 and J is TRBJ2-1, with 8 bases identical to TRBD2. This CDR3 region has 16 residues. Germline CDR1 reads LNHNV; CDR2 reads YYDKDF (reference sequence). V dropped 5 bases and J dropped 8; count of bases not matched to a gene: 14.

This chain joins TRBV6-4 and TRBJ1-5; D gene unclear. Trimming removed 5 bases from V and 0 bases from J, with 11 bases in between. Germline V gene data show CDR1 as MRHNA and CDR2 as SNTAGT. The CDR3 covers 15 residues. The CDR3 sequence is CASSPEMGSNQPQHF. DNA of the CDR3: TGTGCCAGCAGTCCGGAGATGGGTAGCAATCAGCCCCAGCATTTT.

This chain uses TRBV5-1 with TRBJ2-7, with 10 bases lining up with TRBD1. Unmatched junction bases numbered 2, after V lost 0 bases and J lost 2 bases. Germline V gene lookup returns CDR1 SGHRS and CDR2 YFSETQ. The CDR3 sequence is 15 residues long. This chain's CDR3 is CASSLDGTGAYEQYF. CDR3 bases: TGCGCCAGCAGCTTGGATGGGACAGGGGCCTACGAGCAGTACTTC.

This clone was detected only a few times. V is TRBV6-5 and J is TRBJ2-3, with 7 bases that match TRBD1. There are 13 residues in the CDR3. Per germline, CDR1 MNHEY and CDR2 SVGAGI. V dropped 6 bases and J dropped 3; count of bases not matched to a gene: 3. Written as DNA, the CDR3 is TGTGCCAGCAGACGACAGGGTACAGATACGCAGTATTTT. Protein: CASRRQGTDTQYF.

This sequence joins TRBV7-9 and TRBJ1-1, with a weak D call TRBD1 (5 bases). This CDR3 is built from 15 residues. V lost 2 bases and J 3 bases, leaving 13 bases between the germline ends. Germline assignment: CDR1 SEHNR and CDR2 FQNEAQ (reference sequence). CDR3 in amino acids: CASSLIGARDTEAFF. The CDR3 coding sequence is TGTGCCAGCAGCTTAATAGGGGCCCGGGACACTGAAGCTTTCTTT.

This clone showed up just once. The rearrangement uses TRBV4-1 and TRBJ2-7, with a weak D call TRBD1 (7 bases). V was pared by 0 bases and J by 0 bases, with 12 bases between. The CDR3 is 16 amino acids. Germline CDR1 MGHRA, CDR2 YSYEKL. CDR3 residues: CASSQDQGGGSYEQYF. In DNA, the CDR3 is TGCGCCAGCAGCCAAGATCAGGGGGGCGGCTCCTACGAGCAGTACTTC.